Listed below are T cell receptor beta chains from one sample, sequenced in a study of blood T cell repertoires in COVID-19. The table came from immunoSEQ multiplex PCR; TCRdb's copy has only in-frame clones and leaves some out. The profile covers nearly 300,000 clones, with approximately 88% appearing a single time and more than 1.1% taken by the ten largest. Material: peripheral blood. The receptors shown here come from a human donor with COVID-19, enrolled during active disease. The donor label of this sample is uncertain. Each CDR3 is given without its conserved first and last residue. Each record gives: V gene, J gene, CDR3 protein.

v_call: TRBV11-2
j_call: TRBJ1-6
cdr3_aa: ASSTGTGTSPLH

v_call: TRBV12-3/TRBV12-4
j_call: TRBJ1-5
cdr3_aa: ASNSLNQPQH

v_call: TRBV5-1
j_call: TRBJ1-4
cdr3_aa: ASSFGPSNEKLF

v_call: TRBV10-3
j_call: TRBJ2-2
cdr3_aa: AIRRPGQENTGELF

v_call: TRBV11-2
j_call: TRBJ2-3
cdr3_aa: ASSQNGPQY

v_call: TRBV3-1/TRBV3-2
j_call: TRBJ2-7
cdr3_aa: ASSLQGAYEQY

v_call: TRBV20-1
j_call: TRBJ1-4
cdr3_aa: SASHRLEFIREKLF

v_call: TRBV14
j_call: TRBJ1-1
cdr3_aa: ASSQGQGSAF

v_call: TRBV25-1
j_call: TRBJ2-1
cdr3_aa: ASGDRVMNNEQF

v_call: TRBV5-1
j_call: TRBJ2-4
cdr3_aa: ASSLGLANIQY

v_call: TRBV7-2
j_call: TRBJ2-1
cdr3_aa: ASSLVGTSIGNEQF

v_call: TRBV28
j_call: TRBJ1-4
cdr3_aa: ASPVRSGNEKLF

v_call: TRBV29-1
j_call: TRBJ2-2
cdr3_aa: SVPGLAGVGTGELF

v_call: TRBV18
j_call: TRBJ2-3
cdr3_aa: ASSPTSGRALQY

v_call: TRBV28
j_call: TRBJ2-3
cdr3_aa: ASSVQDTQY

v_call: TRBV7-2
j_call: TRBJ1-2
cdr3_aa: ASSPAPGQPYGYT

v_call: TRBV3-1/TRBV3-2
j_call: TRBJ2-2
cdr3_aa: ASSQNRGSGTGELF

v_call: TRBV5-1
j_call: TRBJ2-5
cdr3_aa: ASRVPGGETQY

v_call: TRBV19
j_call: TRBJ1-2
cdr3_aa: ATSPGQNYGYT

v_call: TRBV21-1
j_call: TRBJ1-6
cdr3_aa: ASSNRDRDPSYNSPLH

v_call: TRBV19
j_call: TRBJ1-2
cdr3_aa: ATGQGMIGYT